The 10 T cell receptor beta chains below were found in one sample sequenced in a study of post-analysis software for immune sequencing data (dated by TCRdb to between 2014 and 2017). Beyond this particular receptor, the publication reports: Patients showed significantly higher frequencies than controls for about five TRBV segments, among them TRBV5-6, TRBV5-1 and TRBV20-1.

No antigen is known for these receptors. Library construction relied on PCR. This sample was sequenced with an Illumina HiSeq 2500. To reduce PCR and sequencing biases, unique molecular identifiers were built into the TCR beta cDNA libraries. Clones were called with MiXCR by TCRdb after fastp trimmed the public reads at Q25, and only in-frame beta chains were retained. Here each entry gathers all rows of one CDR3 protein and keeps the most common genes and DNA. The sample yields about 770,000 distinct CDR3 sequences; about 45% were counted once. The ten largest clones capture 4.9% of the sample. Sequencing input: blood. Receptors were obtained from a girl between 5 and 17 years old with multiple sclerosis.

V usage is TRBV15 and J usage is TRBJ2-7; D tentatively reads TRBD1 or TRBD2 (6 bases each). With 1 base removed from V and 0 bases from J, the gap between germline ends came to 10 bases. The CDR3 has 15 amino acids. Germline V gene lookup returns CDR1 LNHNV and CDR2 YYDKDF (reference sequence). CDR3 region: CATSRVEGVSYEQYF. DNA of the CDR3: TGTGCCACCAGCAGAGTGGAGGGGGTCTCCTACGAGCAGTACTTC. Combining the CDR3 with reference TRBV15 and TRBJ2-7 gives the whole variable domain DAMVIQNPRYQVTQFGKPVTLSCSQTLNHNVMYWYQQKSSQAPKLLFHYYDKDFNNEADTPDNFQSRRPNTSFCFLDIRSPGLGDTAMYLCATSRVEGVSYEQYFGPGTRLTVT.

The V and J genes are TRBV5-1 and TRBJ2-3, with 7 bases that match TRBD1. The V gene end was trimmed by 3 bases and the J gene end by 4 bases; junction bases not matched to a gene: 17. The germline V gene has CDR1 SGHRS and CDR2 YFSETQ. CDR3 length: 18 amino acids. CDR3 loop: CASSYDGTVMTQADTQYF. DNA for the CDR3: TGCGCCAGCAGCTATGACGGGACAGTGATGACACAAGCAGATACGCAGTATTTT.

The chain recombines TRBV20-1 with TRBJ2-7; D is perhaps TRBD1 or TRBD2 (6 bases each). CDR3 size: 14 residues. Germline assignment: CDR1 DFQATT and CDR2 SNEGSKA (reference sequence). V gave up 0 bases and J gave up 4 bases, with 13 bases separating them. The CDR3 bases are TGCAGTGCTAGAGATCAAAGGGGGGATTACGAGCAGTACTTC. This translates into CSARDQRGDYEQYF.

This clonotype was seen a few times. The rearrangement uses TRBV2 and TRBJ2-7, with 7 bases identical to TRBD2. Germline CDR1 SNHLY, CDR2 FYNNEI. Trimming at V came to 2 bases and at J to 3 bases, leaving 16 bases not matched to a gene. The CDR3 spans 18 residues. This chain's CDR3 is CASSETPGWMRENYEQYF. The DNA of the CDR3 is TGTGCCAGCAGTGAAACTCCCGGCTGGATGCGGGAGAACTACGAGCAGTACTTC.

The chain uses TRBV29-1 and TRBJ2-1; 8 nucleotides align to TRBD2. The ends lost 4 bases at V and 8 bases at J; junction bases unmatched: 16. The CDR3 loop spans 16 amino acids. Germline V gene sequence: CDR1 SQVTM, CDR2 ANQGSEA. The CDR3 DNA reads as TGCAGCGTTGTGATGTGGCGGGAGGCCCGGCCGGATGAGCAGTTCTTC. It yields the protein CSVVMWREARPDEQFF.

This clonotype has just a few counts. CDR3 nucleotides: TGTGCCAGCAGCTTAGACAGCTCTGGCTACACCTTC. It translates to CASSLDSSGYTF. The rearrangement uses TRBV7-9 and TRBJ1-2; D not certain. Looked up from germline, CDR1 is SEHNR and CDR2 is FQNEAQ (reference sequence). The germline V and J ends were trimmed by 1 base and 7 bases, with 7 bases remaining between them. The CDR3 covers 12 residues.

The chain uses TRBV12-3 or TRBV12-4 and TRBJ2-7, with TRBD1 matching over 8 bases. The CDR3 covers 14 residues. V lost 6 bases and J lost 5; bases outside the gene matches: 9. CDR3 DNA: TGTGCCAGCAGCCCGGACAGGGAAAGGGACGAGCAGTACTTC. Its protein product is CASSPDRERDEQYF.

The chain recombines TRBV7-9 with TRBJ2-4; the match to TRBD1 covers 8 bases. Looked up from germline, CDR1 is SEHNR and CDR2 is FQNEAQ (reference sequence). CDR3 length equals 15 residues. The V segment lost 4 bases and the J segment 13 bases; nucleotides outside the gene matches: 15. This CDR3 reads CASSSKDREPTTQYF. DNA for the CDR3: TGTGCCAGCAGCTCCAAGGACAGGGAGCCTACAACCCAGTACTTC.

This chain joins TRBV27 and TRBJ2-7; weak D call: TRBD2 (6 bases). This CDR3 is 13 amino acids long. Germline CDR1 and CDR2: MNHEY and SMNVEV (reference sequence). Trimming cost V 4 bases and J 2 bases, with 9 bases left between them. CDR3 sequence (DNA): TGTGCCAGCAGTTGGGGGACTGCCTACGAGCAGTACTTC. Protein sequence: CASSWGTAYEQYF.

V and J are TRBV12-3 or TRBV12-4 and TRBJ2-1, with TRBD2 matching 10 bases. The ends lost 6 bases at V and 8 bases at J; junction bases unmatched: 7. CDR3 length: 14 amino acids. CDR3 sequence reads: CASRPPGLAHEQFF. The CDR3 nucleotides read TGTGCCAGCAGACCTCCGGGACTAGCGCATGAGCAGTTCTTC.